In its sample, the clone carrying this TCR beta chain was seen a few times. TCRdb independently ran MiXCR on the 5' RACE reads; one entry per CDR3 protein. The table shows approximately 71,000 distinct CDR3 sequences, with roughly 13% occurring only once. The data derive from a study of early T cells in non-severe SARS-CoV-2 infection. The trim removed 7 bases at V and 3 bases at J, leaving 3 bases unmatched. This CDR3 is built from 13 residues. Per germline, CDR1 MNHEY and CDR2 SVGEGT. Specimen: whole blood. V usage is TRBV6-2 or TRBV6-3 and J usage is TRBJ2-1, with 7 nucleotides matching TRBD1. This clonotype was sampled from an adult who was a healthcare worker with PCR-confirmed SARS-CoV-2 infection or an uninfected control (not recorded which). The CDR3 reads CASTGTVYNEQFF. DNA for the CDR3: TGTGCCAGCACTGGGACAGTCTACAATGAGCAGTTCTTC.